The entry below describes one T cell receptor beta chain. Its antigen is unidentified. Each Susac syndrome patient had definite or probable disease by recently defined criteria. Germline-derived CDR1 and CDR2 are SGHAT and FQNNGV. Trimming took off 2 bases at V and 5 bases at J, with 15 bases between the two ends. This CDR3 comprises 15 residues. These data originate in a study of CD8 T cells in Susac syndrome. Study-level information: Blood was drawn from patients with Susac syndrome. At that point, they were therapy-naive, on corticosteroids, or on intravenous immunoglobulin alone. Findings and limits, study-wide: The study's TCR sequencing and HLA analysis drew on a certain number of individuals. That number was acknowledged as relatively small.

RNA amounts of roughly 0.45 to 1 ug underwent reverse transcription with random hexamers. A multiplex approach, immunoSEQ multiplex PCR, amplified TCR beta CDR3 across 54 Vbeta and 13 Jbeta. One entry per CDR3 protein, called by TCRdb with MiXCR from the immunoSEQ multiplex PCR reads. The top ten hold around 0.16% of the sample, which has around 170,000 distinct CDR3 sequences, more than 85% seen once. This receptor was taken from a human donor with Susac syndrome. The specimen sequenced was CD8+ T cells from PBMCs. The chain is built from TRBV11-2 and TRBJ2-5; D remains ambiguous. This CDR3 reads CASSLIFGVGETQYF. The DNA of the CDR3 is TGTGCCAGCAGCTTAATTTTTGGGGTGGGGGAGACCCAGTACTTC.